This is a list of T cell receptor beta chains from one sample in a study of identical twins. TCRdb reprocessed the 5' RACE reads with MiXCR, giving one entry per CDR3 protein. The data hold roughly 190,000 distinct CDR3 sequences, with less than 20% observed a single time. In addition, the sample was reused for a study of T cells expressing NK-cell markers.

The specimen was CD8+ T cells sorted from blood. These receptors were collected from a woman aged 18-29 years in good health. CDR3s include the opening cysteine and the closing phenylalanine or tryptophan. D genes are given only for firm matches. Where a row states a size, it is once, few, many or the class of an expanded clone; other rows omit it.

.,15,TRBV10-3,TRBJ2-3,few,TGTGCCATCAGTGAGTCGGGTACTAGCACAGATACGCAGTATTTT,CAISESGTSTDTQYF
.,16,TRBV27,TRBJ2-3,once,TGTGCCAGCAGCCACATTGGTAGCCTCGGAACAGATACGCAGTATTTT,CASSHIGSLGTDTQYF
.,15,TRBV7-3,TRBJ2-7,few,TGTGCCAGCAGCTTACTCCCGGGCCCCGCCGACGAGCAGTACTTC,CASSLLPGPADEQYF
.,15,TRBV5-4,TRBJ2-2,.,TGTGCCAGCAGCTTGGATTCAGGGGCTACCGGGGAGCTGTTTTTT,CASSLDSGATGELFF
TRBD1,12,TRBV6-5,TRBJ2-7,.,TGTGCCAGCAACTCAGGGGGCAACGAGCAGTACTTC,CASNSGGNEQYF
.,16,TRBV7-9,TRBJ2-7,.,TGTGCCAGCAGCTTAGTTCTCGGCCGCTCGAACTACGAGCAGTACTTC,CASSLVLGRSNYEQYF
TRBD2,15,TRBV20-1,TRBJ2-1,.,TGCAGTGCTAGAGATCAGGGACTAGCGACGTTTGAGCAGTTCTTC,CSARDQGLATFEQFF
.,13,TRBV20-1,TRBJ2-1,.,TGCAGTGCTCATAAGGGGTCCTACAATGAGCAGTTCTTC,CSAHKGSYNEQFF
.,13,TRBV25-1,TRBJ1-2,.,TGTGCCAGCAGTGAGCTTGGATCCTATGGCTACACCTTC,CASSELGSYGYTF
.,14,TRBV9,TRBJ2-7,.,TGTGCCAGCAGCGTAGACTCGACCGCCTACGAGCAGTACTTC,CASSVDSTAYEQYF
.,14,TRBV29-1,TRBJ1-5,few,TGCAGCTTTACGGACCGGGACAAAGATCAGCCCCAGCATTTT,CSFTDRDKDQPQHF
.,16,TRBV20-1,TRBJ2-7,few,TGCAGTGCTAGAGACCCCACGCCGGGACCCACCTACGAGCAGTACTTC,CSARDPTPGPTYEQYF
TRBD2,14,TRBV20-1,TRBJ2-2,.,TGCAGTGCTTCTCCGGGACTACAGACCGGGGAGCTGTTTTTT,CSASPGLQTGELFF
.,16,TRBV5-4,TRBJ2-3,.,TGTGCCAGCAGCTTATCATGGGGGGGCCTCACAGATACGCAGTATTTT,CASSLSWGGLTDTQYF
TRBD1,16,TRBV11-3,TRBJ1-6,few,TGTGCCAGCAGCCCTGGCCGGACAGGGAACGATTCACCCCTCCACTTT,CASSPGRTGNDSPLHF
.,17,TRBV7-9,TRBJ2-2,few,TGTGCCAGCAGCTTCATAGGCAGGGGGGCCGACACCGGGGAGCTGTTTTTT,CASSFIGRGADTGELFF
.,13,TRBV27,TRBJ2-5,few,TGTGCCACCTTGGCCGGGGCGGGCGAGACCCAGTACTTC,CATLAGAGETQYF
TRBD2,16,TRBV5-1,TRBJ2-1,once,TGCGCCAGCAGCCTCGGACTAGCGAACTCCTACAATGAGCAGTTCTTC,CASSLGLANSYNEQFF
.,16,TRBV7-9,TRBJ2-7,.,TGTGCCAGCAGCTCACCCGAGGCGGCCCGCTCCTACGAGCAGTACTTC,CASSSPEAARSYEQYF
.,13,TRBV12-3/TRBV12-4,TRBJ1-6,.,TGTGCCAGCAATGGGGTCTCGAATTCACCCCTCCACTTT,CASNGVSNSPLHF
.,14,TRBV7-2,TRBJ2-7,.,TGTGCCAGCACCGGGACCCTATCGCCTTACGAGCAGTACTTC,CASTGTLSPYEQYF
TRBD2,14,TRBV4-3,TRBJ2-7,.,TGCGCCGGCAGCCCTCGACTAGCGGGATACGAGCAGTACTTC,CAGSPRLAGYEQYF
.,15,TRBV6-1,TRBJ1-1,few,TGTGCCAGCAGTATCTCAGGGACCCTAAACACTGAAGCTTTCTTT,CASSISGTLNTEAFF